Listed here is a single T cell receptor beta chain. Trimming left V 2 bases short and J 8 bases short, with 6 bases between. CDR3 length equals 11 residues. Germline assignment: CDR1 SGHTA and CDR2 FQGNSA. The data originate from a study of control samples from healthy donors and cancer patients. TCRdb's table, derived via immunoSEQ multiplex PCR, lists solely in-frame clones and lacks some. Of 90,000 to 110,000 clones in the sample, about 89% were seen once. The TCR sequence derives from a woman aged 45-65 years in good health. The specimen sequenced was blood. The chain uses TRBV7-2 and TRBJ1-2; no clear D gene. The CDR3 is CASSLLVGYTF. As DNA, the CDR3 is TGTGCCAGCAGCTTATTGGTCGGCTACACCTTC.